This section outlines one T cell receptor beta chain sequence together with its context. Its antigen is undetermined. The CDR3 sequence is 15 residues long. Trimming removed 4 bases at V and 3 bases at J, with 15 bases between. The germline V gene has CDR1 SEHNR and CDR2 FQNEAQ (reference sequence). This specimen belongs to a study of monozygotic twins with cystic fibrosis. The data were produced by immunoSEQ multiplex PCR, yet TCRdb's version contains in-frame clones alone and is incomplete. The sample shows about 35,000 clones, approximately 72% of them seen only once. Study-wide points: The repertoire was suggested to be naive-dominated, clonality median about 0.009.

Sequencing was done on a sample of blood. The clonotype comes from a girl aged 5-17 years with cystic fibrosis. The genes are TRBV7-9 and TRBJ1-2; D may be TRBD1 (5 bases). The CDR3: CASSSDTRGYYGYTF. The CDR3 region has the DNA TGTGCCAGCAGCTCGGACACACGGGGCTACTATGGCTACACCTTC.